The 5 T cell receptor beta chains presented below share a single source sample, sequenced in a study of T cell clusters in autoimmune cytopenias (dated 2019 in TCRdb). TCRdb lists the instrument as Illumina MiSeq. Multiplex PCR with a touch-down protocol amplified TRB rearrangements, with the TRB-A and TRB-B primer pools combined in a single tube. Each entry corresponds to one CDR3 protein sequence from reads that TCRdb reprocessed, and DNA is not given. The table for this sample records about 710 distinct CDR3 sequences. The ten largest account for less than 35% of the sample. TRB amplification used about 250 ng of peripheral blood genomic DNA, roughly 41,000 genome equivalents, per sample. These sequences were also reported in another study, on T cell repertoires in aging, cancer and after chemotherapy.

Sequenced: peripheral blood. These TCRs come from a human donor with an autoimmune cytopenia or autoimmune hepatitis (not recorded which).

This clonotype shows up as medium-sized by frequency. This chain links TRBV10-3 with TRBJ2-3; TCRdb's D call of TRBD2 is untestable without DNA. Germline-derived CDR1 and CDR2 are ENHRY and SYGVKD. The CDR3 has 18 residues. CDR3 loop: CAISESGTSGRAADTQYF.

This clonotype is called medium-sized based on its frequency. This chain connects TRBV5-1 to TRBJ2-3; TCRdb designates TRBD2, a call that cannot be tested without DNA. This CDR3 has 15 amino acids. Germline CDR1 reads SGHRS; CDR2 reads YFSETQ. CDR3 amino acids: CASSSREYRTDTQYF.

The chain uses TRBV29-1 and TRBJ1-1. Germline CDR1 is SQVTM and CDR2 is ANQGSEA. This CDR3 has 17 amino acids. The CDR3 region is CSVETGRRPTLNTEAFF.

According to its frequency, this clonotype is large. V is TRBV6-1 and J is TRBJ2-5; TCRdb's D call, TRBD1, is unchecked because there is no DNA. CDR1 is MNHNS and CDR2 is SASEGT in the germline V gene. This CDR3 spans 14 amino acids. CDR3 in amino acids: CASSDPTGWETQYF.

This chain connects TRBV6-5 to TRBJ2-4; with no DNA, the TCRdb D assignment of TRBD1 cannot be verified. CDR1 is MNHEY and CDR2 is SVGAGI in the germline V gene. This CDR3 region has 18 residues. The CDR3 protein is CASSLSPGQGAGGNIQYF.